Sequencing of this TCR beta chain was carried out in a study of blood T cell repertoires in COVID-19. To note about this clone: Other DNA sequences within the sample encode an identical CDR3.

CDR1 is LGHNA, CDR2 YNFKEQ, per germline. V shed 1 base and J shed 3 bases, with 9 bases lying between them. The CDR3 is 14 residues long. Only in-frame clones appear in the TCRdb table, and some are missing; sequencing was by immunoSEQ multiplex PCR. The sample holds approximately 240,000 clones, around 80% seen once. J is TRBJ1-2 and V is TRBV4-2, with D possibly being TRBD1 (5 bases). Sequenced: peripheral blood. This clonotype originated in a woman in her 40s with active or convalescent COVID-19. The CDR3 sequence: CASSQVGGDYGYTF. The CDR3 coding sequence is TGTGCCAGCAGCCAAGTCGGGGGGGACTATGGCTACACCTTC.